This T cell receptor (beta chain) was observed in a study of vaccination and CD4 T cells after COVID-19. As for treatment: approximately 10-day PBMC culture with coronavirus spike peptide pools or control peptides (ViraFEST assay). The PCR-positive dates, March through December 2020, came before the US Alpha, Beta and Delta variants. Two million PBMCs per well were cultured with roughly 10 IU/ml IL-2 and approximately 10 ug/ml peptide pools. It was after roughly ten days of culture that CD4+ T cells were isolated by negative selection. The Oncomine TCR Beta short-read assay sequenced DNA from cultured CD4+ T cells. TCRdb itself ran the PCR reads through MiXCR, one entry per CDR3 protein. This table has 4,500 or so distinct CDR3 sequences, 20% appearing once. V was pared by 6 bases and J by 5 bases, with 13 bases between. The CDR3 covers 12 residues. Germline CDR1 DFQATT, CDR2 SNEGSKA (reference sequence).

Notes on this clonotype: Its antigen remains unidentified.

The chain carries TRBV20-1 and TRBJ2-5; D is perhaps TRBD1 or TRBD2 (5 bases each). Sequenced input: CD4+ T cells from blood, cultured in vitro. The receptor was isolated from a human donor who had recovered from COVID-19. The DNA for the CDR3 is TGCAGTGCCCCCCACGGGGCGGAGACCCAGTACTTC. This gives the protein CSAPHGAETQYF.